This T cell receptor beta chain was profiled in a study of T cell responses to AZD1222 COVID-19 vaccine. Germline lookup yields CDR1 LGHDT and CDR2 YNNKEL (reference sequence). Deletions cut 3 bases from V and 4 bases from J, with 12 bases between. The CDR3 loop spans 14 amino acids. Assay: immunoSEQ multiplex PCR; the TCRdb copy retains only in-frame clones and omits some. The repertoire holds about 87,000 clones, with 70% to 90% as singletons. Source: peripheral blood, taken on day 0 of AZD1222 vaccination. The V and J genes are TRBV3-1 (or the pseudogene TRBV3-2) and TRBJ1-1; D is perhaps TRBD1 (5 bases). This clonotype was obtained from an adult in good health. The CDR3 region has the DNA TGTGCCAGCAGCCAGAGAGGGGATCGCACTGAAGCTTTCTTT. This gives the protein CASSQRGDRTEAFF.